Shown below are 23 T cell receptor beta chains from a single sample sequenced in a study of blood T cell repertoires in COVID-19 (dated by TCRdb to 2020 to 2022). The library was built by means of the immunoSEQ multiplex PCR assay. In TCRdb, the immuneACCESS table is reduced to in-frame sequences with V and J assigned. These tables do not hold every clone; where another copy was compared, an unresolved V gene accounts for under half, and the others remain unexplained. This sample holds some 250,000 clones; about four fifths were observed only once. In total, the top ten clones hold 7.5% to 8% of the sample. The sequenced material came from peripheral blood. These receptors were collected from an elderly woman with COVID-19, enrolled during active disease.

This clone appeared a few times. The V call is TRBV30, the J call TRBJ1-1, with a weak D call TRBD1 (5 bases). V was pared by 0 bases and J by 4 bases, with 15 bases between. CDR1 and CDR2 from the germline V gene are GTSNPN and SVGIG (reference sequence). The CDR3 is 15 residues long. CDR3 DNA sequence: TGTGCCTGGAGTGTACTAAACCAGGGCTCCACTGAAGCTTTCTTT. Protein sequence: CAWSVLNQGSTEAFF.

In its sample, this clone was seen once. V is TRBV6-2 or TRBV6-3 and J is TRBJ2-3, with 9 bases lining up with TRBD2. Germline V CDR1 and CDR2: MNHEY, SVGEGT. V was clipped by 3 bases and J by 3 bases; unmatched bases: 13. The CDR3 runs 18 residues. The CDR3 sequence: CASSYDASGNPITDTQYF. In DNA, the CDR3 is TGTGCCAGCAGTTATGATGCTAGCGGGAACCCTATTACAGATACGCAGTATTTT.

V gene TRBV29-1 combines with J gene TRBJ2-7; 10 bases map to TRBD2. V lost 0 bases and J lost 4; bases outside the gene matches: 3. The CDR3 length is 14 residues. CDR1 SQVTM and CDR2 ANQGSEA come from the germline V gene. The CDR3 loop is CSVEDMTSGYEQYF. The CDR3 nucleotides read TGCAGCGTTGAAGACATGACTAGCGGGTACGAGCAGTACTTC.

This sequence joins TRBV6-2 or TRBV6-3 and TRBJ2-7; D ambiguous. Between the trimmed V and J ends, which lost 2 bases and 0 bases, there was a span of 17 bases. Germline-derived CDR1 and CDR2 are MNHEY and SVGEGT. CDR3 size: 17 residues. The CDR3 coding sequence is TGTGCCAGCAGTTACCCGGTCCCAGCGACGAGCTCCTACGAGCAGTACTTC. Encoded protein: CASSYPVPATSSYEQYF.

This sequence joins TRBV18 and TRBJ2-2, with D tentatively TRBD2 (6 bases). CDR3 size: 17 residues. V shed 6 bases and J shed 5 bases, with 22 bases lying between them. The V gene's germline CDR1 is KGHSH and CDR2 LQKENI. The CDR3, as DNA: TGTGCCAGCTCCCAACTATTCCCGGGGGTCGCAACCGGGGAGCTGTTTTTT. It yields the protein CASSQLFPGVATGELFF.

This clone was detected a few times. The chain links TRBV30 to TRBJ1-2, with a possible D match to TRBD1 (5 bases). V lost 3 bases, J lost 3 bases, and 14 bases lay in between. CDR3 length equals 14 residues. Germline V gene data show CDR1 as GTSNPN and CDR2 as SVGIG (reference sequence). The CDR3 loop is CAWRKAGLDYGYTF. DNA of the CDR3: TGTGCCTGGAGAAAGGCGGGGCTAGACTATGGCTACACCTTC.

This sequence joins TRBV5-1 and TRBJ2-3; maybe TRBD1 (5 bases). The V and J ends lost 4 bases and 7 bases respectively, with 16 bases between them. The germline V gene encodes CDR1 SGHRS and CDR2 YFSETQ. There are 14 residues in the CDR3. CDR3 in amino acids: CASSPGKSTNTQYF. The CDR3 DNA follows: TGCGCCAGCAGCCCAGGGAAGAGCACTAATACGCAGTATTTT.

This clone was detected only once. The rearrangement uses TRBV6-5 and TRBJ2-3, with a tentative D call TRBD2 (6 bases). CDR1 and CDR2 (germline): MNHEY, SVGAGI. Trimming stripped 5 bases from V and 7 bases from J, with 13 bases between. The CDR3 sequence is 13 residues long. The CDR3 spells CASSLSGGYTQYF. Here the CDR3 DNA reads TGTGCCAGCAGTCTTAGCGGAGGGTATACGCAGTATTTT.

The chain has TRBV5-4 and TRBJ1-1, with D possibly TRBD1 on 5 matching bases. Germline values: CDR1 SGHNT, CDR2 YYREEE (reference sequence). Trimming left V 0 bases short and J 3 bases short, with 12 bases between. This CDR3 is 15 amino acids long. CDR3 coding DNA: TGTGCCAGCAGCTTGGGTGTGCGGGGCGACACTGAAGCTTTCTTT. Translated, it gives CASSLGVRGDTEAFF.

The chain joins TRBV27 to TRBJ1-6, with D perhaps matching TRBD1 (6 bases). CDR1 is MNHEY and CDR2 is SMNVEV in the germline V gene (reference sequence). The CDR3 totals 16 residues. V was clipped by 5 bases and J by 1 base, with 12 bases between them. The CDR3 DNA sequence: TGTGCCAGCAGTCTTGGCAGGGGTTCCTATAATTCACCCCTCCACTTT. The encoded protein is CASSLGRGSYNSPLHF.

This clone appeared a single time. The chain couples TRBV28 to TRBJ1-6; maybe TRBD1 (6 bases). V was shortened by 5 bases and J by 5 bases, with 13 bases between the two germline ends. The CDR3 sequence is 15 residues long. From germline, CDR1 is MDHEN and CDR2 SYDVKM. CDR3 loop: CASSLHRVNNSPLHF. The CDR3 DNA sequence: TGTGCCAGCAGTCTCCACAGGGTAAATAATTCACCCCTCCACTTT.

This sequence joins TRBV12-5 and TRBJ2-3; TRBD1 is a possible D gene (5 bases). The germline V and J ends were trimmed by 8 bases and 1 base, with 10 bases remaining between them. This CDR3 is built from 13 residues. CDR1 is LGHNT, CDR2 FRNRAP, per germline. The CDR3 DNA is TGTGCTAGTTCCCCACAGGGCACAGATACGCAGTATTTT. Its protein is CASSPQGTDTQYF.

V gene TRBV10-1 combines with J gene TRBJ1-1; no firm D call. Germline CDR1 and CDR2: WNHNN and SYGVQD (reference sequence). V gave up 1 base and J gave up 4 bases, with 7 bases separating them. This CDR3 is 13 amino acids long. The CDR3 here is CASSEFRGTEAFF. The CDR3 nucleotides are TGCGCCAGCAGTGAGTTCAGAGGCACTGAAGCTTTCTTT.

This clone was found once. This chain joins TRBV15 and TRBJ2-7, with 10 nucleotides matching TRBD1. The CDR3 contains 17 residues. J gave up 2 bases and V 2 bases, and 9 bases lay outside the gene matches. From germline, CDR1 is LNHNV and CDR2 YYDKDF (reference sequence). Here the CDR3 DNA reads TGTGCCACCAGCAGAACCGCCGGGACAGGGGAACCCTACGAGCAGTACTTC. Amino acid sequence: CATSRTAGTGEPYEQYF.

The chain is built from TRBV3-1 (or the pseudogene TRBV3-2) and TRBJ1-1; D ambiguous. Per germline, CDR1 LGHDT and CDR2 YNNKEL (reference sequence). The CDR3 totals 15 residues. Trimming left V 1 base short and J 11 bases short, with 20 bases between. CDR3 protein: CASSQAPTPLRRAFF. CDR3 in DNA: TGTGCCAGCAGCCAAGCCCCGACTCCTCTCCGGCGGGCTTTCTTT.

V gene TRBV12-3 or TRBV12-4 combines with J gene TRBJ2-7; D perhaps matches TRBD1 (6 bases). This CDR3 has 13 residues. Trimming stripped 6 bases from V and 2 bases from J, with 11 bases between. CDR3 in amino acids: CASSRDRPYEQYF. The CDR3, as DNA: TGTGCCAGCAGCAGAGACAGGCCCTACGAGCAGTACTTC.

The rearrangement links TRBV18 to TRBJ2-3; no firm D call. CDR3 length: 12 amino acids. Per germline, CDR1 KGHSH and CDR2 LQKENI. Trimming cost V 3 bases and J 6 bases, with 7 bases left between them. The CDR3 sequence: CASSPPADTQYF. In nucleotides, the CDR3 is TGTGCCAGCTCACCTCCCGCGGATACGCAGTATTTT.

The chain joins TRBV6-5 to TRBJ2-2; no firm D call. Germline loops: CDR1 MNHEY, CDR2 SVGAGI. Trimming took 2 bases from V and 1 from J, leaving 8 bases between them. The CDR3 contains 15 residues. The CDR3 bases are TGTGCCAGCAGTTACGGGCAGGTGAACACCGGGGAGCTGTTTTTT. Its translation is CASSYGQVNTGELFF.

V is TRBV6-4 and J is TRBJ2-1; 8 positions match TRBD2. Germline V gene lookup returns CDR1 MRHNA and CDR2 SNTAGT. This CDR3 is 18 amino acids long. V was pared by 6 bases and J by 0 bases, with 13 bases of the junction left unmatched. Written as DNA, the CDR3 is TGTGCCAGCAGCAAACACGGACTAGCTGCCAACTCCTACAATGAGCAGTTCTTC. Protein product: CASSKHGLAANSYNEQFF.

The CDR3 loop reads CASGLIYLGQPRGNQPQHF. CDR3 sequence (DNA): TGTGCTAGTGGTTTGATCTATCTAGGACAGCCGAGGGGCAATCAGCCCCAGCATTTT. This chain links TRBV12-5 with TRBJ1-5; possible D gene TRBD1, 6 bases. Trimming shortened V by 2 bases and J by 2 bases, and 22 bases separated the two germline ends. This CDR3 has 19 amino acids. CDR1 is LGHNT and CDR2 is FRNRAP in the germline V gene.

The J gene is TRBJ2-2, the V gene TRBV5-4; D may be TRBD1 (6 bases). The ends were cut back, 4 bases at V and 6 bases at J, with 13 bases in the middle. Germline lookup yields CDR1 SGHNT and CDR2 YYREEE (reference sequence). The CDR3 is made up of 14 amino acids. The CDR3 coding sequence is TGTGCCAGCAGCCCAGGGGTAATGGCCGGGGAGCTGTTTTTT. Its protein product is CASSPGVMAGELFF.

This chain joins TRBV30 and TRBJ2-5, with D hard to call. V dropped 0 bases and J dropped 5 bases, with 13 bases sitting between them. This CDR3 region has 14 residues. Germline lookup yields CDR1 GTSNPN and CDR2 SVGIG (reference sequence). CDR3 coding DNA: TGTGCCTGGAGTGTACGAGGCGCACCGGAGACCCAGTACTTC. Translated, it gives CAWSVRGAPETQYF.

The J gene is TRBJ2-1, the V gene TRBV6-5, with D tentatively TRBD2 (5 bases). Trimming removed 8 bases from V and 6 bases from J, with 14 bases in between. The CDR3 covers 13 residues. CDR1 and CDR2 from the germline V gene are MNHEY and SVGAGI. The CDR3 bases are TGTGCCAGCGGGAGACTTGAGGGCAATGAGCAGTTCTTC. Amino acid sequence: CASGRLEGNEQFF.